This is a list of T cell receptor beta chains from one sample in a study of blood T cells in healthy people across ages. Each CDR3 protein gets one entry after TCRdb re-called the 5' RACE reads with MiXCR. Found here are about 680,000 distinct CDR3 sequences, roughly 50% of them singletons; the top ten hold 25% to 35%. The sample taken for sequencing was blood. These receptors came from a woman aged 55-69 years in good health. Each CDR3 is given with its conserved first and last residue. Fields, in order: D gene, J gene, clone size, V gene, CDR3 DNA, CDR3 protein. A D gene is named only where the DNA matches it firmly. Part of the rows lack a size; the others show once, few, many or a class for expanded clones.

D: .
J: TRBJ2-3
size: .
V: TRBV6-1
DNA: TGTGCCAGCACCCCAGGGGCCACCGATACGCAGTATTTT
CDR3: CASTPGATDTQYF

D: .
J: TRBJ2-5
size: .
V: TRBV12-3/TRBV12-4
DNA: TGTGCCAGCAGTTTCCGAGGGACAAAGTCGGGTGAGCAGTACTTC
CDR3: CASSFRGTKSGEQYF

D: .
J: TRBJ1-6
size: .
V: TRBV4-2
DNA: TGTGCCAGCAACCAACTCGACAGTGGCAATTCACCCCTCCACTTT
CDR3: CASNQLDSGNSPLHF

D: TRBD2
J: TRBJ2-1
size: .
V: TRBV20-1
DNA: TGCAGTGCTAGTAGCGGGAACTACAATGAGCAGTTCTTC
CDR3: CSASSGNYNEQFF

D: TRBD2
J: TRBJ2-5
size: few
V: TRBV7-2
DNA: TGTGCCAGCAGCTCCCGACTAGCGGAGACCCAGTACTTC
CDR3: CASSSRLAETQYF

D: .
J: TRBJ2-7
size: many
V: TRBV4-3
DNA: TGCGCCAGCAGCCAAGAGGACGGAACCTTATACAGCCAGTACTTC
CDR3: CASSQEDGTLYSQYF

D: TRBD1
J: TRBJ1-1
size: .
V: TRBV9
DNA: TGTGCCAGCAGCGTCGAGGGACAGGGTGCGGAAGCTTTCTTT
CDR3: CASSVEGQGAEAFF

D: .
J: TRBJ2-7
size: .
V: TRBV12-3/TRBV12-4
DNA: TGTGCCAGCACTTTCACAGGGATCGAGCAGTACTTC
CDR3: CASTFTGIEQYF

D: TRBD2
J: TRBJ2-3
size: .
V: TRBV6-5
DNA: TGTGCCAGCAGTTACTCCGGGACTAGCGGCCTCCGGTATGGTTCTAGCACAGATACGCAGTATTTT
CDR3: CASSYSGTSGLRYGSSTDTQYF

D: .
J: TRBJ1-2
size: few
V: TRBV3-1
DNA: TGTGCCAGCAGCCCTACAGCCATTGGAGGCTACACCTTC
CDR3: CASSPTAIGGYTF

D: TRBD1
J: TRBJ2-7
size: .
V: TRBV20-1
DNA: TGCAGTGCTGGACCGACAGGGGGCCCCTACGAGCAGTACTTC
CDR3: CSAGPTGGPYEQYF

D: .
J: TRBJ1-1
size: .
V: TRBV4-3
DNA: TGCGCCAGCAGCCAAGAGAAGGGTTCGACTGAAGCTTTCTTT
CDR3: CASSQEKGSTEAFF

D: .
J: TRBJ1-1
size: .
V: TRBV6-5
DNA: TGTGCCAGCAGCTCCTGGACTGAAGCTTTCTTT
CDR3: CASSSWTEAFF

D: .
J: TRBJ2-6
size: .
V: TRBV20-1
DNA: TGCAGTGCTAGAGATTCTGGGGGGGCTAGGGCCAACGTCCTGACTTTC
CDR3: CSARDSGGARANVLTF

D: TRBD1
J: TRBJ2-6
size: many
V: TRBV7-9
DNA: TGTGCCAGCAGCCAAGCCGGGACAGCTGGGGCCAACGTCCTGACTTTC
CDR3: CASSQAGTAGANVLTF

D: TRBD2
J: TRBJ2-1
size: .
V: TRBV28
DNA: TGTGCCAGCAGACCCAGCGGGAACTACAATGAGCAGTTCTTC
CDR3: CASRPSGNYNEQFF

D: TRBD2
J: TRBJ2-1
size: .
V: TRBV9
DNA: TGTGCCAGCAGTCATACGCGGACTAGCGGGAGAGGCTCCTACAATGAGCAGTTCTTC
CDR3: CASSHTRTSGRGSYNEQFF

D: .
J: TRBJ1-4
size: .
V: TRBV7-9
DNA: TGTGCCAGCAGCCCTCTCAAGGGGGGCGCAGTAGGTGAAAAACTGTTTTTT
CDR3: CASSPLKGGAVGEKLFF

D: TRBD2
J: TRBJ2-5
size: few
V: TRBV20-1
DNA: TGCAGTGCTCTCCTCCCATTTGCGGGAGGGCGGGAGACCCAGTACTTC
CDR3: CSALLPFAGGRETQYF

D: .
J: TRBJ2-1
size: .
V: TRBV24-1
DNA: TGTGCCACCAGTGCGAGTACAGAGCAGTTCTTC
CDR3: CATSASTEQFF

D: TRBD1
J: TRBJ2-5
size: .
V: TRBV5-1
DNA: TGCGCCAGCAGCTTAGGGACAGGGAATCAAGGGCAGTACTTC
CDR3: CASSLGTGNQGQYF

D: .
J: TRBJ2-7
size: .
V: TRBV28
DNA: TGTGCCAGCAGACGTACTAGGCGGGGCCGCTACGAGCAGTACTTC
CDR3: CASRRTRRGRYEQYF

D: TRBD1
J: TRBJ2-7
size: many
V: TRBV29-1
DNA: TGCAGCGTTGGTGGGGGACAGGGTGGCGGGATCCAAAACTACGAGCAGTACTTC
CDR3: CSVGGGQGGGIQNYEQYF

D: TRBD2
J: TRBJ2-1
size: few
V: TRBV7-2
DNA: TGTGCCAGCAGCTCCGATAGCGGGAGAGGGGGCAATGAGCAGTTCTTC
CDR3: CASSSDSGRGGNEQFF

D: .
J: TRBJ2-1
size: .
V: TRBV20-1
DNA: TGCAGTGCTAGAGATAGGGGGAGGGCCGATGAGCAGTTCTTC
CDR3: CSARDRGRADEQFF

D: .
J: TRBJ2-7
size: .
V: TRBV20-1
DNA: TGCAGTGCCAGCACAGGCGAGCAGTACTTC
CDR3: CSASTGEQYF